The entry below gives a single T cell receptor (beta chain) sequence along with its context. No antigen is known for it. This entry is derived from a study of T cell repertoires in cytomegalovirus infection. Study details: Carrying CMV and the relevant HLA type showed in public TCR beta signatures.

TCRdb fed the reads into MiXCR, producing one record per CDR3 protein. The sample records roughly 130,000 distinct CDR3 sequences, 20% to 30% being singletons. Study observations and caveats: CMV-specific TCR beta clonotypes restricted by HLA-C dominated the ex vivo response. Totalled public TCR beta family frequency picked out people who carried CMV plus the relevant HLA.

With 5 bases clipped from V and 4 bases from J, the junction kept 10 bases outside the gene matches. In germline, CDR1 is SGHVS, CDR2 FQNEAQ. The CDR3 extends over 15 amino acids. Sequenced input: PBMCs, sequenced either directly or after in vitro stimulation (not recorded which). The V call is TRBV7-8, the J call TRBJ2-7; 8 nucleotides line up with TRBD2. The TCR sequence derives from a human donor in good health (CMV status not recorded). Some clones in this sample may be carry-over from other donors' samples. For the CDR3, the DNA is TGTGCCAGCAGCCCGGGGGGGGGGGGCGGGTACGAGCAGTACTTC. Its protein is CASSPGGGGGYEQYF.